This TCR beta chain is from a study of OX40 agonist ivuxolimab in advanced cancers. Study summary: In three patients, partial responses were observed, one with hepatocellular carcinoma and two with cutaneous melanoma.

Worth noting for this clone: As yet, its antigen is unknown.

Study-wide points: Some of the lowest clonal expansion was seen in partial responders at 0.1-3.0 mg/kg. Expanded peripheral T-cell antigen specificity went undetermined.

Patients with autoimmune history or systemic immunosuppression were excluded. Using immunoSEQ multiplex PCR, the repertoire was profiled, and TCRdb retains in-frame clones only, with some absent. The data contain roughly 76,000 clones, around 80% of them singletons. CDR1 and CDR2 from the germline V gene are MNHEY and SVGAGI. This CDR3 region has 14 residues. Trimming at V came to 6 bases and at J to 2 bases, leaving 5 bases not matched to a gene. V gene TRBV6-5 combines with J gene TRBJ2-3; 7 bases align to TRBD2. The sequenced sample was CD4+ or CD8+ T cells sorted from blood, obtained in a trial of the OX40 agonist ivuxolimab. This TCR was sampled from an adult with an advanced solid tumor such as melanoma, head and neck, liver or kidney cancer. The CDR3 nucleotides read TGTGCCAGCAGCCGGACTAGAAACACAGATACGCAGTATTTT. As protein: CASSRTRNTDTQYF.